This entry describes one TCR beta chain. Profiled with immunoSEQ multiplex PCR; TCRdb holds only in-frame clones, not every one. The data hold under 200,000 clones, with more than 65% observed a single time. Seattle-derived patients entered the study during active infection and were followed longitudinally. The data were obtained in a study of blood T cell repertoires in COVID-19. On the study more broadly: Acute and convalescent COVID-19 specimens originated in the United States, Italy and Spain.

This sequence originates from a woman in her sixties or seventies with COVID-19, enrolled during active disease. Sequenced: peripheral blood.

CDR3 region: CASSPLRGRSNNQPQHF. The DNA of the CDR3 is TGTGCCAGCAGTCCTCTGCGGGGGAGGTCGAACAATCAGCCCCAGCATTTT. V and J are TRBV28 and TRBJ1-5, with D perhaps TRBD1 (5 bases). Trimming removed 5 bases from V and 3 bases from J, with 20 bases in between. Germline V gene sequence: CDR1 MDHEN, CDR2 SYDVKM. The CDR3 spans 17 residues. Based on the CDR3 plus reference TRBV28 and TRBJ1-5, the full variable domain is DVKVTQSSRYLVKRTGEKVFLECVQDMDHENMFWYRQDPGLGLRLIYFSYDVKMKEKGDIPEGYSVSREKKERFSLILESASTNQTSMYLCASSPLRGRSNNQPQHFGDGTRLSIL.